This entry is about one T cell receptor (beta chain). A second about 7 to 11 cycle PCR used barcoded and J-beta primers. One entry per CDR3 protein results from TCRdb running MiXCR on the 5' RACE reads. The data hold under 1,100,000 distinct CDR3 sequences, with approximately 25% observed a single time. The CDR3 extends over 14 amino acids. V lost 3 bases and J 9 bases, leaving 15 bases between the germline ends. The data were taken from a study of blood T cells in healthy people across ages. These same records also appear under a second study, on T cells of mothers and their children.

Material: blood. J is TRBJ2-1 and V is TRBV12-3 or TRBV12-4; tentatively, D is TRBD2 (6 bases). This TCR derives from a girl aged 2 to 9 in good health. The CDR3 loop is CASSFGGSQVEQFF. CDR3 in DNA: TGTGCCAGCAGTTTTGGGGGGAGCCAGGTTGAGCAGTTCTTC.